What follows are 10 T cell receptor beta chains derived from one specimen sequenced in a study of T cell responses to AZD1222 COVID-19 vaccine. Clones were read by immunoSEQ multiplex PCR, and TCRdb kept only the in-frame ones, dropping some. This table holds about 130,000 clones, roughly nine tenths found once. The starting material was peripheral blood, obtained on day 0 of AZD1222 vaccination. The receptors stem from an adult in good health.

The V and J genes are TRBV19 and TRBJ2-7; a possible D gene is TRBD1 (5 bases). In germline, CDR1 is LNHDA, CDR2 SQIVND (reference sequence). CDR3 length equals 15 residues. V shed 6 bases and J shed 3 bases, with 18 bases lying between them. This CDR3 reads CASSPAGLSIYEQYF. The CDR3 DNA follows: TGTGCCAGTAGCCCGGCAGGGCTCTCGATCTACGAGCAGTACTTC.

The chain combines TRBV2 with TRBJ1-5; D is uncertain. Germline-derived CDR1 and CDR2 are SNHLY and FYNNEI. Trimming shortened V by 0 bases and J by 7 bases, and 10 bases separated the two germline ends. The CDR3 sequence is 14 residues long. The CDR3 loop is CASSEAQGAQPQHF. The CDR3, as DNA: TGTGCCAGCAGTGAAGCGCAAGGAGCACAGCCCCAGCATTTT.

The chain recombines TRBV28 with TRBJ1-2; TRBD1 agrees at 9 bases. Losses at the gene ends were 5 bases for V and 5 bases for J; bases not matched to a gene: 6. The germline gives CDR1 MDHEN, CDR2 SYDVKM. This CDR3 is built from 14 residues. CDR3 protein: CASSPPGQGYGYTF. CDR3 DNA: TGTGCCAGCAGTCCCCCCGGACAGGGGTATGGCTACACCTTC.

The chain employs TRBV30 and TRBJ2-2, with D hard to call. V was clipped by 0 bases and J by 4 bases, with 9 bases between them. Germline assignment: CDR1 GTSNPN and CDR2 SVGIG (reference sequence). The CDR3 is made up of 14 amino acids. CDR3 DNA: TGTGCCTGGAGTGTACTGGGCCCCACCGGGGAGCTGTTTTTT. It encodes CAWSVLGPTGELFF.

This clone was counted a single time. The chain joins TRBV19 to TRBJ1-1; the D gene is possibly TRBD1 (6 bases). The V gene's germline CDR1 is LNHDA and CDR2 SQIVND (reference sequence). The V gene lost 9 bases and the J gene lost 11 bases, with 40 bases spanning the gap. The CDR3 runs to 19 residues. The CDR3 DNA reads as TGTGCCAGCACCTGGTTAGGGAGTATGGGGGCGGCGGCGGAGGATAGCGCTTTCTTT. It specifies CASTWLGSMGAAAEDSAFF.

The chain recombines TRBV3-1 (or the pseudogene TRBV3-2) with TRBJ2-7; 14 nucleotides align to TRBD2. There are 15 residues in the CDR3. Germline trimming cut 4 bases from V and 8 bases from J; bases unmatched to any gene: 7. Germline CDR1 is LGHDT and CDR2 is YNNKEL (reference sequence). CDR3 in amino acids: CASSLSGTSGSQQYF. CDR3 nucleotide sequence: TGTGCCAGCAGCCTATCCGGGACTAGCGGGAGTCAGCAGTACTTC.

The V and J genes are TRBV28 and TRBJ1-2, with D perhaps TRBD1 (5 bases). Germline V gives CDR1 MDHEN, CDR2 SYDVKM. Trimming removed 8 bases from V and 0 bases from J, with 13 bases in between. There are 14 residues in the CDR3. The CDR3 loop is CASRSGVTNYGYTF. DNA for the CDR3: TGTGCCAGCCGGTCGGGGGTCACTAACTATGGCTACACCTTC.

The chain carries TRBV4-1 and TRBJ2-7; 7 nucleotides match TRBD1. V was pared by 5 bases and J by 0 bases, with 10 bases of the junction left unmatched. Germline CDR1 and CDR2: MGHRA and YSYEKL. The CDR3 runs to 16 residues. The CDR3 protein is CASSADRESSSYEQYF. CDR3 DNA: TGCGCCAGCAGCGCCGACAGGGAGAGTAGCTCCTACGAGCAGTACTTC.

The chain recombines TRBV15 with TRBJ2-7; 7 bases agree with TRBD1. The CDR3 has 15 amino acids. Germline V CDR1 and CDR2: LNHNV, YYDKDF (reference sequence). The V gene end was trimmed by 2 bases and the J gene end by 0 bases; junction bases not matched to a gene: 4. In DNA form, the CDR3 reads TGTGCCACCAGCAGACATACAGGGGCCTCCTACGAGCAGTACTTC. It yields the protein CATSRHTGASYEQYF.

The rearrangement joins TRBV5-8 to TRBJ1-1, with D hard to call. V was shortened by 1 base and J by 4 bases, with 11 bases between the two germline ends. Germline CDR1 reads SGHTS; CDR2 reads YDEGEE. The CDR3 covers 14 residues. In nucleotides, the CDR3 is TGTGCCAGCAGCTTGAGCCGGGGTACCACTGAAGCTTTCTTT. Translated: CASSLSRGTTEAFF.